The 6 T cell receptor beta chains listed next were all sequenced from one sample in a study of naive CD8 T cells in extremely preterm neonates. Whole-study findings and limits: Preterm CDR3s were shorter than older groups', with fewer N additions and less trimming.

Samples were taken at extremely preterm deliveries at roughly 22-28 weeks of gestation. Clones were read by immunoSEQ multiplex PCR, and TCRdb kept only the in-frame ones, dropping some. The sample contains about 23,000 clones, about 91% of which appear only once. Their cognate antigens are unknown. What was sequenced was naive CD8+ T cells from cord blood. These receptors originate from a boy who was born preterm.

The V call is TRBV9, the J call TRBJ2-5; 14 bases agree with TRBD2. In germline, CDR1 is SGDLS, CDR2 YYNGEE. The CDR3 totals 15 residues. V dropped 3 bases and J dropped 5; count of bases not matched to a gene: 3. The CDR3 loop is CASSETSGGDETQYF. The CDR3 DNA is TGTGCCAGCAGCGAGACTAGCGGGGGGGATGAGACCCAGTACTTC.

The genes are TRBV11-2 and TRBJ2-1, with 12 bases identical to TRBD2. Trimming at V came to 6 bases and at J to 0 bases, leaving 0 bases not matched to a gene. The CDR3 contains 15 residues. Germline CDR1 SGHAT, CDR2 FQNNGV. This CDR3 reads CASRTSGGSYNEQFF. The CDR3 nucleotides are TGTGCCAGCAGGACTAGCGGGGGCTCCTACAATGAGCAGTTCTTC. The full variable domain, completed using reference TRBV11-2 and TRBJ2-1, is EAGVAQSPRYKIIEKRQSVAFWCNPISGHATLYWYQQILGQGPKLLIQFQNNGVVDDSQLPKDRFSAERLKGVDSTLKIQPAKLEDSAVYLCASRTSGGSYNEQFFGPGTRLTVL.

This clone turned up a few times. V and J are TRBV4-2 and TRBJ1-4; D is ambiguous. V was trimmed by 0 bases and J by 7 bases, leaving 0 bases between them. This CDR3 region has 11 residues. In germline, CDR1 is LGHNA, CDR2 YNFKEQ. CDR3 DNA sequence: TGTGCCAGCAGCCAAGATGAAAAACTGTTTTTT. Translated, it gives CASSQDEKLFF.

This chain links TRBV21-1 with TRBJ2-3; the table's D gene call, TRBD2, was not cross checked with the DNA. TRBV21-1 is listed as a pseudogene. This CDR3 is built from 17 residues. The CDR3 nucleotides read TGTGCCAGCAGCAAAATAAGGACTAGCGGGGCCACAGATACGCAGTATTTT. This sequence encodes CASSKIRTSGATDTQYF.

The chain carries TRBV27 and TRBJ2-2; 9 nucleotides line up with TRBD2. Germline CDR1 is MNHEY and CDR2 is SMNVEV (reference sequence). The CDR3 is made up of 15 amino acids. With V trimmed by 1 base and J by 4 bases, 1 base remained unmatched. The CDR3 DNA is TGTGCCAGCAGTTTATTTAGCGGGGGCACCGGGGAGCTGTTTTTT. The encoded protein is CASSLFSGGTGELFF.

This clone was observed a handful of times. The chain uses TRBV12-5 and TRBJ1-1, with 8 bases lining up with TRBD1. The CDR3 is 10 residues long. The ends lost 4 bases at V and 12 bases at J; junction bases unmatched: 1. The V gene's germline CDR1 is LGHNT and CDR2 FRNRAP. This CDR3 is CASGWDRTFF. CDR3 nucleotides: TGTGCTAGTGGTTGGGACAGGACTTTCTTT.